This entry features one T cell receptor (beta chain) sequence. Its binding antigen is unknown. No base-level quality is on record; no much larger clone is a single base apart. The immunoSEQ Assay, a bias-controlled multiplex PCR, was used to amplify TCRbeta CDR3 regions from genomic DNA. In the authors' own workflow: The number of nucleated cells in each sample was estimated by amplification of reference gene primers within the assay. Sequence reads were collapsed and filtered to measure the absolute abundance of every unique TCRbeta CDR3 rearrangement. Productive Simpson clonality was computed per sample as the square root of Simpson's diversity index over productive rearrangements. In TCRdb, the immuneACCESS table is reduced to in-frame sequences with V and J assigned. These tables do not hold every clone; where another copy was compared, an unresolved V gene accounts for under half, and the others remain unexplained. D and trimming come from the DNA, and the V and J calls and clone size come from that table. The sample table contains 35,000 to 40,000 clones; only one count was recorded for over 65% of them. The ten largest account for roughly 15% of the sample.

Collaborating institutions collected whole blood in K2EDTA tubes following their own protocols. For TCRbeta analysis, collaborator samples were shipped as frozen whole blood, as isolated PBMCs, or as DNA extracted from either sample type. This specimen belongs to a study of blood T cell repertoires in COVID-19 (dated by TCRdb to 2020 to 2021). About the study as a whole: Samples covering the acute and convalescent phases of COVID-19 were provided by collaborators in the United States, Italy and Spain. Samples came from the ongoing ImmuneRACE study (first 160 participants) plus 1,254 subjects from 6 global collaborators. Deeply sampled blood TCRbeta repertoires from subjects exposed to, actively infected with, or recovered from COVID-19 were included in the dataset. Sample metadata almost always included a de-identified subject ID, COVID-19 status, age in years and sex. Where available, HLA class I and class II types were taken from metadata supplied by the sample provider and were not determined by assay-based typing. The prospective study material was composed of cDNA or gDNA derived from T cells, B-cell-depleted T cells, or PBMCs. The repertoires were released in a freely available public database meant as a resource for research on the immune response to SARS-CoV-2. General conclusions and limits of the study: The quantity of clinical and demographic metadata differed by source and by participant and was supplied without curation.

Taken from cysteine to phenylalanine, the CDR3 has 16 residues. The entry retains the CDR3 DNA only, 48 bases that are in frame from base 1. Unmatched junction bases come to 10, with V trimmed by 3 bases and J by 3 bases. CDR1 MNHEY and CDR2 SMNVEV are derived from the germline V gene (reference sequence). Here the chain combines TRBV27 and TRBJ2-7; TRBD2 aligns with 8 central bases. Sequencing was carried out using peripheral blood. The clonotype originates from a man aged 45-65 years with active or convalescent COVID-19. The CDR3 sequence is CASSFDSLGRDYEQYF. In nucleotide form, the sequence is TGTGCCAGCAGTTTTGACTCCCTCGGGAGGGACTACGAGCAGTACTTC.